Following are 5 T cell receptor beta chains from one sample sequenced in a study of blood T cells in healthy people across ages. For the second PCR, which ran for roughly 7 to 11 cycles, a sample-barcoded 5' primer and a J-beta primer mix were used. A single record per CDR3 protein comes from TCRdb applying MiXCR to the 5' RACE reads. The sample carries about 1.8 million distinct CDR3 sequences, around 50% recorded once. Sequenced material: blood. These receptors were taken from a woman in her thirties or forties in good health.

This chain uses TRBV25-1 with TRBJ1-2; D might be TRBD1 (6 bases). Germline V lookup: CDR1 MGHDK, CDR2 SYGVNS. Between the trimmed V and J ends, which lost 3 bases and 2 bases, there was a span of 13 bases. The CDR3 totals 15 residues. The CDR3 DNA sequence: TGTGCCAGCAGTGAGGGAGGGACACCCAACTATGGCTACACCTTC. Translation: CASSEGGTPNYGYTF.

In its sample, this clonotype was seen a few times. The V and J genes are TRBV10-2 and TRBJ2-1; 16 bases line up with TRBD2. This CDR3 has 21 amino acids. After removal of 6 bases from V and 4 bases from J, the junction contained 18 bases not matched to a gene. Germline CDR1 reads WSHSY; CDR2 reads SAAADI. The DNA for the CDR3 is TGCGCCAGCAGAAACAAATCTCCGGGACTAGCGGGGGGGCCGTTTTACAATGAGCAGTTCTTC. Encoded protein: CASRNKSPGLAGGPFYNEQFF.

CDR3 in DNA: TGTGCCAGCAGCCAGGGACTAGCGGGGGCAGACCAAGAGACCCAGTACTTC. Translated: CASSQGLAGADQETQYF. V usage is TRBV4-2 and J usage is TRBJ2-5; TRBD2 agrees at 14 bases. Germline CDR1 is LGHNA and CDR2 is YNFKEQ. The V segment lost 3 bases and the J segment 0 bases; nucleotides outside the gene matches: 3. There are 17 residues in the CDR3.

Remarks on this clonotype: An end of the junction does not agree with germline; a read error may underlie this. This chain's CDR3 is CASSMGQPAANCGYTF. The CDR3 bases are TGTGCCAGCTCAATGGGACAGCCGGCGGCTAACTGTGGCTACACCTTC. This chain links TRBV18 with TRBJ1-2; 7 positions agree with TRBD1. Germline V gives CDR1 KGHSH, CDR2 LQKENI. The length of the CDR3 is 16 residues. Filled out from reference TRBV18 and TRBJ1-2, the complete variable domain reads NAGVMQNPRHLVRRRGQEARLRCSPMKGHSHVYWYRQLPEEGLKFMVYLQKENIIDESGMPKERFSAEFPKEGPSILRIQQVVRGDSAAYFCASSMGQPAANCGYTFGSGTRLTVV.

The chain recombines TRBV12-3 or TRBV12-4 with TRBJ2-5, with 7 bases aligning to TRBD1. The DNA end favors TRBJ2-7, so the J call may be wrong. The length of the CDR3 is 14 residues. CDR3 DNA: TGTGCCAGCAACATAGGGACAGCCGCCCCCGAGCAGTACTTC. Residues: CASNIGTAAPEQYF.